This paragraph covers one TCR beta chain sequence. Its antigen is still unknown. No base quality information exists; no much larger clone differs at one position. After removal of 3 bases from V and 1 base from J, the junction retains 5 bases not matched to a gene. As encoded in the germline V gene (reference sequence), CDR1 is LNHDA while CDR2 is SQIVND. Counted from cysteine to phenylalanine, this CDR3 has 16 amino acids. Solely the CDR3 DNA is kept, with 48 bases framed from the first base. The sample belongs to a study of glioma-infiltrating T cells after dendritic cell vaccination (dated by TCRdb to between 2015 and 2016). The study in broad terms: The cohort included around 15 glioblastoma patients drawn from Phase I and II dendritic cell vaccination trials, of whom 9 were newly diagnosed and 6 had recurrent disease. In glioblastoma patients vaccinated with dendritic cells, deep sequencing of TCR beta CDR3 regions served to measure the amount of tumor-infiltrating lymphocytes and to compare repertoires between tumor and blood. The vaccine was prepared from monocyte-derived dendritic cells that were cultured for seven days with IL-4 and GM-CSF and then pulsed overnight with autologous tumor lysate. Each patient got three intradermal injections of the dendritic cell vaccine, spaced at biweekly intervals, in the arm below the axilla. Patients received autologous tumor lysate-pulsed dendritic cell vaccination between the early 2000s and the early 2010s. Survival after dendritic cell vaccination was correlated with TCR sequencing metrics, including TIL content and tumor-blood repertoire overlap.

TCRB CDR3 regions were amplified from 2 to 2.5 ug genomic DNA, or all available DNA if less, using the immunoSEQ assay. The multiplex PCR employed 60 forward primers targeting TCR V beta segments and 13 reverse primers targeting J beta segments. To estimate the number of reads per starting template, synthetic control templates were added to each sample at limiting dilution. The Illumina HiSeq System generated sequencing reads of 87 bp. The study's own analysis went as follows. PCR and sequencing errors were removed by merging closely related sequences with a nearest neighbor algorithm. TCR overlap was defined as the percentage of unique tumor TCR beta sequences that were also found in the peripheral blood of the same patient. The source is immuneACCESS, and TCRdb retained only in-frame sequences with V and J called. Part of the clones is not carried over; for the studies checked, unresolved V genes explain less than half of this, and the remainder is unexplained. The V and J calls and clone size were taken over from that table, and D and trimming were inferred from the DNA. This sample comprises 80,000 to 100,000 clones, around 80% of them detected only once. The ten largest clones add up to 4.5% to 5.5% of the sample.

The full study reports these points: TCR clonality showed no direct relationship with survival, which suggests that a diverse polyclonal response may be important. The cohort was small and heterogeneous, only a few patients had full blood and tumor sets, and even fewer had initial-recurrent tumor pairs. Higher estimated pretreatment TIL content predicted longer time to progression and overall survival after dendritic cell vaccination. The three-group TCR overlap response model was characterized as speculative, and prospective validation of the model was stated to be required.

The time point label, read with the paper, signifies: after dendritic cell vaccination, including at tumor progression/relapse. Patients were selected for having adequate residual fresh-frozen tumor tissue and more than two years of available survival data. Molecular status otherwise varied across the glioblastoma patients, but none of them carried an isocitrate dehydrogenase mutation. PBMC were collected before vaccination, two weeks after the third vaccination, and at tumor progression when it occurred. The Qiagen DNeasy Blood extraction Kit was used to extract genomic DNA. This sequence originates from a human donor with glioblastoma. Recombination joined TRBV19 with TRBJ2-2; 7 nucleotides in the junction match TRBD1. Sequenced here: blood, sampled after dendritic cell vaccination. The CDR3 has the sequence CASSIRGQLNTGELFF. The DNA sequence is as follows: TGTGCCAGTAGTATCCGGGGACAGCTGAACACCGGGGAGCTGTTTTTT.